This paragraph reports one T cell receptor (beta chain). These data originate in a study of shared clonotypes between healthy human individuals. Method: immunoSEQ multiplex PCR; TCRdb's copy keeps in-frame clones and lacks some. The profile shows about 2.4 million clones, 80% to 95% of them singletons. Losses at the gene ends were 5 bases for V and 8 bases for J; bases not matched to a gene: 3. The germline CDR1 and CDR2 sequences are SEHNR and FQNEAQ (reference sequence). The CDR3 runs to 13 residues. The sequenced sample was naive CD4+ T cells from PBMCs. The subset was: CD45RA+ positively selected. The chain is built from TRBV7-9 and TRBJ1-6; 7 nucleotides line up with TRBD1. The receptor comes from a man younger than 30 in good health. Some clones in this sample may be carry-over from other donors' samples. CDR3 loop: CASSAQGDSPLHF. Here the CDR3 DNA reads TGTGCCAGCAGCGCTCAGGGGGATTCACCCCTCCACTTT.